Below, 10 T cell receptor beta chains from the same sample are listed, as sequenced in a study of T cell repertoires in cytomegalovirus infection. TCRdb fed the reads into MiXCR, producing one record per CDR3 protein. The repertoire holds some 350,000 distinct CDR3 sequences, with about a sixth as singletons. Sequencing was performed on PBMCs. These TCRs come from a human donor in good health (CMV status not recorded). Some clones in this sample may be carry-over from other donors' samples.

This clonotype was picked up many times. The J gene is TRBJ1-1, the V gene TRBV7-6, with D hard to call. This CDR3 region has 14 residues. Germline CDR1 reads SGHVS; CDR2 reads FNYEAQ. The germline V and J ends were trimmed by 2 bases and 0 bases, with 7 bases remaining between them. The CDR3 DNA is TGTGCCAGCAGCTTAACCCCGGTGAACACTGAAGCTTTCTTT. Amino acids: CASSLTPVNTEAFF.

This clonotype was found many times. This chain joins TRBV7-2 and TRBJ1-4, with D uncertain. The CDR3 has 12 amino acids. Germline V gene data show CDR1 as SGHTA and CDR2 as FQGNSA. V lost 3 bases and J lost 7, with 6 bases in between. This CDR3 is CASSFIGEKLFF. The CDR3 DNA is TGTGCCAGCAGCTTTATAGGTGAAAAACTGTTTTTT.

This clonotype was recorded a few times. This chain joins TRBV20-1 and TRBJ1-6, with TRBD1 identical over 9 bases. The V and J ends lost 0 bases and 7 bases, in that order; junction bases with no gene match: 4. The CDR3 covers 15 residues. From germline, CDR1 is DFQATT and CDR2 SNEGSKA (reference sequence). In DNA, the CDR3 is TGCAGTGCTAGAGATACAGGGGGCAGGAATTCACCCCTCCACTTT. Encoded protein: CSARDTGGRNSPLHF.

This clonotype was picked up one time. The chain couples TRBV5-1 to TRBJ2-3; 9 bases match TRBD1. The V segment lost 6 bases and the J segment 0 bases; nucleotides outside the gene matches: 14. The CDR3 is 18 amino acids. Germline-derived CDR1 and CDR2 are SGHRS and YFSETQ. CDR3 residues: CASTPGQGFSDSTDTQYF. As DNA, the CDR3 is TGCGCCAGCACCCCGGGACAGGGTTTCTCCGACAGCACAGATACGCAGTATTTT.

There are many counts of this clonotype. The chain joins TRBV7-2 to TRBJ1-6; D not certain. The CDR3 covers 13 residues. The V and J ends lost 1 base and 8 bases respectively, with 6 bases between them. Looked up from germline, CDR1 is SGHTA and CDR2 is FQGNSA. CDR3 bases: TGTGCCAGCAGCTTAGAGGGCGATTCACCCCTCCACTTT. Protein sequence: CASSLEGDSPLHF. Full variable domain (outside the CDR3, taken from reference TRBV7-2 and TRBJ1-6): GAGVSQSPSNKVTEKGKDVELRCDPISGHTALYWYRQSLGQGLEFLIYFQGNSAPDKSGLPSDRFSAERTGGSVSTLTIQRTQQEDSAVYLCASSLEGDSPLHFGNGTRLTVT.

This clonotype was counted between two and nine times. The CDR3 protein is CASSFDLAEQFF. The CDR3 DNA follows: TGTGCCAGCAGCTTCGACCTTGCGGAGCAGTTCTTC. The V call is TRBV7-9, the J call TRBJ2-1; no clear D gene. The CDR3 consists of 12 residues. CDR1 SEHNR and CDR2 FQNEAQ come from the germline V gene (reference sequence). Trimming took off 3 bases at V and 10 bases at J, with 10 bases between the two ends.

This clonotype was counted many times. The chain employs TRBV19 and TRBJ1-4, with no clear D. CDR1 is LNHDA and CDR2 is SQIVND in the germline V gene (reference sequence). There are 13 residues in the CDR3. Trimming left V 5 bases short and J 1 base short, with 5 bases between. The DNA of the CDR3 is TGTGCCAGTAGTCCTCAAACTAATGAAAAACTGTTTTTT. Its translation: CASSPQTNEKLFF. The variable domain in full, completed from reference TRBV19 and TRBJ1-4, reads DGGITQSPKYLFRKEGQNVTLSCEQNLNHDAMYWYRQDPGQGLRLIYYSQIVNDFQKGDIAEGYSVSREKKESFPLTVTSAQKNPTAFYLCASSPQTNEKLFFGSGTQLSVL.

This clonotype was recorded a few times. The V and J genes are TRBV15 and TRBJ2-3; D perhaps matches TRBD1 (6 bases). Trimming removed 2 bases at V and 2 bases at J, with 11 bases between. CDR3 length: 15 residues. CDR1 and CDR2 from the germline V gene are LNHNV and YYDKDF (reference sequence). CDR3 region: CATSRQGRFTDTQYF. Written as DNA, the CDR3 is TGTGCCACCAGCAGACAGGGGCGATTCACAGATACGCAGTATTTT.

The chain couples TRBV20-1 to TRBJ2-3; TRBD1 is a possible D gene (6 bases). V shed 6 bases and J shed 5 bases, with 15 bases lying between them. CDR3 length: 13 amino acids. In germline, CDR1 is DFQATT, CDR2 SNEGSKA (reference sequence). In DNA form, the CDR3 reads TGCAGTGCCGGAGGAAACAGGGAAGATACGCAGTATTTT. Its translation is CSAGGNREDTQYF.

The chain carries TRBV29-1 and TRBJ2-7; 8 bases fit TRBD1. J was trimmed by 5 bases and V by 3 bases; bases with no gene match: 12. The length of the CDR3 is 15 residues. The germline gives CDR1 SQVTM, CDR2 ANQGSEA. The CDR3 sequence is CSVDAFGQGPHEQYF. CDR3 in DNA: TGCAGCGTTGACGCGTTTGGACAGGGTCCCCACGAGCAGTACTTC.